This T cell receptor (beta chain) was captured in a study of T cell responses to AZD1222 COVID-19 vaccine. Regarding the study as a whole: Females made up more of the donors, who were largely white British, and clonal diversity may have come out too low. There were repertoire samples only from the period after the peak T cell response.

Worth noting for this clone: The antigen is not known.

The CDR3 is made up of 14 amino acids. Germline lookup yields CDR1 SGHNT and CDR2 YYREEE (reference sequence). With 3 bases removed from V and 4 bases from J, the gap between germline ends came to 14 bases. The data were produced by immunoSEQ multiplex PCR, yet TCRdb's version contains in-frame clones alone and is incomplete. The sample gives 110,000 to 150,000 clones, approximately 90% of which show up once; more than 3.5% is in the top ten. The clonotype comes from an adult in good health. The sequences come from peripheral blood, collected on day 0 of AZD1222 vaccination. The gene calls are TRBV5-4 and TRBJ2-7; tentatively, D is TRBD1 (5 bases). The CDR3 DNA reads TGTGCCAGCAGCTATGGCCGCAGGGATTACGAGCAGTACTTC. As protein: CASSYGRRDYEQYF.